Below are 9 T cell receptor beta chains sequenced from a single sample in a study of T-cell reconstitution after alpha-beta-depleted transplantation in children. TCRbeta library construction was performed incorporating unique molecular identifiers. MiXCR, run by TCRdb on the PCR reads, gives a single entry per CDR3 protein. The sample consists of roughly 300,000 distinct CDR3 sequences, 10% of them appearing once. The material was PBMCs from the stem cell graft donor, obtained from the stem cell graft. These receptors were collected from a human donor who donated a stem cell graft to a child with acute lymphoblastic leukemia.

This clonotype was detected a few times. V gene TRBV27 combines with J gene TRBJ2-1; D is unresolved. Germline-derived CDR1 and CDR2 are MNHEY and SMNVEV (reference sequence). The V end lost 1 base, the J end lost 9 bases, and 4 bases lay between the germline ends. This CDR3 has 11 residues. CDR3 nucleotide sequence: TGTGCCAGCAGTTTATGGGGTGAGCAGTTCTTC. It yields the protein CASSLWGEQFF.

This clonotype turned up a few times. This chain links TRBV10-3 with TRBJ2-1; D is tentatively TRBD1 or TRBD2 (5 bases each). V lost 4 bases, J lost 3 bases, and 13 bases lay in between. The CDR3 is made up of 15 amino acids. Per germline, CDR1 ENHRY and CDR2 SYGVKD. The CDR3 DNA is TGTGCCATCAGTGCGGGACGGGATAGCTACAATGAGCAGTTCTTC. Its translation: CAISAGRDSYNEQFF.

V usage is TRBV4-3 and J usage is TRBJ1-4; 7 bases line up with TRBD1. Germline V gene lookup returns CDR1 LGHNA and CDR2 YSLEER. The CDR3 consists of 14 residues. After removal of 4 bases from V and 7 bases from J, the junction contained 6 bases not matched to a gene. CDR3 protein: CASSLGGFGEKLFF. CDR3 nucleotides: TGCGCCAGCAGCCTAGGGGGCTTCGGTGAAAAACTGTTTTTT.

This clonotype was observed a handful of times. The chain has TRBV12-3 or TRBV12-4 and TRBJ1-4; D possibly corresponds to TRBD1 (5 bases). The V and J ends lost 2 bases and 5 bases respectively, with 6 bases between them. CDR3 length equals 13 residues. The CDR3: CASSLYRNEKLFF. The CDR3 DNA follows: TGTGCCAGCAGTTTATACAGGAATGAAAAACTGTTTTTT.

The CDR3: CASSFSGTGGGETQYF. Here the CDR3 DNA reads TGTGCCAGCAGTTTCTCCGGGACAGGGGGCGGGGAGACCCAGTACTTC. This chain connects TRBV12-3 or TRBV12-4 to TRBJ2-5, with TRBD1 matching 12 bases. Trimming removed 3 bases from V and 5 bases from J; junction bases left unmatched: 7. The CDR3 contains 16 residues.

This clonotype was counted many times. The genes are TRBV11-1 and TRBJ2-7; 9 nucleotides match TRBD1. Germline V gene data show CDR1 as SGHAT and CDR2 as FQDESV (reference sequence). Trimming at V came to 2 bases and at J to 4 bases, leaving 6 bases not matched to a gene. This CDR3 comprises 15 residues. CDR3 nucleotide sequence: TGTGCCAGCAGCTTAACCCGGACAGGGGTGTACGAGCAGTACTTC. It specifies CASSLTRTGVYEQYF.

The chain carries TRBV5-1 and TRBJ2-1; D is unresolved. Trimming shortened V by 6 bases and J by 4 bases, and 11 bases separated the two germline ends. The CDR3 is made up of 13 amino acids. Germline V lookup: CDR1 SGHRS, CDR2 YFSETQ. Here the CDR3 DNA reads TGCGCCAGCACCAACCCTCCGTACAATGAGCAGTTCTTC. Translation gives CASTNPPYNEQFF.

CDR3 sequence: CASSQDTKIYGYTF. CDR3 DNA: TGCGCCAGCAGCCAAGATACGAAGATCTATGGCTACACCTTC. The chain recombines TRBV4-3 with TRBJ1-2; D is ambiguous. The germline gives CDR1 LGHNA, CDR2 YSLEER. The CDR3 is 14 amino acids. Trimming took 0 bases from V and 4 from J, leaving 9 bases between them.

This clonotype was found many times. The chain employs TRBV6-1 and TRBJ1-3, with D possibly TRBD1 on 6 matching bases. Germline-derived CDR1 and CDR2 are MNHNS and SASEGT. The CDR3 is 17 amino acids. The germline V and J ends were trimmed by 6 bases and 0 bases, with 18 bases remaining between them. DNA of the CDR3: TGTGCCAGCAGGGGCCCAGGGGCCAAAACCTCTGGAAACACCATATATTTT. This sequence encodes CASRGPGAKTSGNTIYF.